This TCR beta chain comes out of a study of blood T cells in healthy people across ages. Trimming pared 1 base from V and 0 bases from J, leaving 16 bases between. The CDR3 runs 17 residues. Germline lookup yields CDR1 DFQATT and CDR2 SNEGSKA (reference sequence). The authors ran a second PCR of roughly 7 to 11 cycles using a sample-barcoded 5' primer and a J-beta primer mix. MiXCR, applied by TCRdb to the 5' RACE reads, yields one record per CDR3 protein. The sample records some 900,000 distinct CDR3 sequences, about 48% being singletons. Study results and limitations: Diversity estimated from one million T cells was considered an underestimate. Compared with aged donors, long-lived donors showed fewer expanded clones, suggesting selection.

Remarks on this clonotype: Its antigen is unidentified.

This sequence originates from a man aged 25 to 45 in good health. The chain is built from TRBV20-1 and TRBJ2-1, with D possibly being TRBD1 (6 bases). Sequenced material: blood. DNA for the CDR3: TGCAGTGCTAGAGCCACAAATGACAGGATCTCCTACAATGAGCAGTTCTTC. Amino acid sequence: CSARATNDRISYNEQFF.